One and the same sample provided the 14 T cell receptor beta chains below, sequenced in a study of T cell responses to AZD1222 COVID-19 vaccine. The table came from immunoSEQ multiplex PCR; TCRdb's copy has only in-frame clones and leaves some out. The sample has some 130,000 clones, roughly 82% seen once. The sample here was peripheral blood, taken on day 0 of AZD1222 vaccination. The receptors here all came from an adult in good health.

The chain has TRBV6-5 and TRBJ1-6; 9 nucleotides match TRBD1. The CDR3 contains 15 residues. Germline V gene data show CDR1 as MNHEY and CDR2 as SVGAGI. The J segment lost 7 bases and the V segment lost 7 bases, leaving 8 bases of the junction unmatched. CDR3: CASTLSGQGNSPLHF. In DNA, the CDR3 is TGTGCCAGCACCTTATCCGGACAGGGGAATTCACCCCTCCACTTT.

The V gene is TRBV12-3 or TRBV12-4, the J gene TRBJ1-1, with no clear D. V lost 3 bases and J 5 bases, leaving 7 bases between the germline ends. This CDR3 contains 12 residues. The CDR3 sequence: CASSLRRTEAFF. The CDR3 DNA reads TGTGCCAGCAGTTTGAGGCGGACTGAAGCTTTCTTT.

The chain employs TRBV6-5 and TRBJ2-7, with a tentative D call TRBD1 (8 bases). Germline CDR1 and CDR2: MNHEY and SVGAGI. CDR3 size: 15 residues. V gave up 4 bases and J gave up 6 bases, with 19 bases separating them. CDR3 sequence: CASSSTGGVRGEQYF. CDR3 DNA sequence: TGTGCCAGCAGTTCTACAGGGGGGGTAAGGGGCGAGCAGTACTTC.

This clone has only one observation. The chain is built from TRBV5-1 and TRBJ1-1, with TRBD1 as a possible D gene (5 bases). V lost 5 bases and J lost 4, with 24 bases in between. CDR1 is SGHRS and CDR2 is YFSETQ in the germline V gene. CDR3 size: 17 residues. The CDR3 coding sequence is TGCGCCAGCAGAGATGCAGGGAAAGGAAAGGGGTCCACTGAAGCTTTCTTT. It encodes CASRDAGKGKGSTEAFF.

This clone appeared a single time. The V and J genes are TRBV5-8 and TRBJ2-7, with D possibly being TRBD1 (6 bases). V was pared by 4 bases and J by 7 bases, with 18 bases between. This CDR3 comprises 14 residues. CDR1 is SGHTS and CDR2 is YDEGEE in the germline V gene. CDR3 residues: CASSAETDRLEQYF. The CDR3 nucleotides are TGTGCCAGCAGCGCCGAGACCGACAGGCTGGAGCAGTACTTC.

This chain connects TRBV29-1 to TRBJ1-2; the D gene is possibly TRBD1 (6 bases). The germline CDR1 and CDR2 sequences are SQVTM and ANQGSEA. This CDR3 contains 14 residues. The V gene lost 4 bases and the J gene lost 1 base, with 13 bases spanning the gap. The CDR3 sequence: CSVAQDSNNYGYTF. As DNA, the CDR3 is TGCAGCGTTGCCCAGGACAGCAATAACTATGGCTACACCTTC.

The CDR3 DNA is TGCGCCAGCAGCTTGGTTTCGGTAGGGGCGCAAGAGACCCAGTACTTC. Its protein is CASSLVSVGAQETQYF. The V gene is TRBV5-1, the J gene TRBJ2-5, with a weak D call TRBD1 (5 bases). Per the germline V gene, CDR1 is SGHRS and CDR2 is YFSETQ. V was pared by 0 bases and J by 2 bases, with 14 bases between. This CDR3 region has 16 residues.

The genes are TRBV7-9 and TRBJ1-1; D is uncertain. Germline V gene lookup returns CDR1 SEHNR and CDR2 FQNEAQ (reference sequence). There are 14 residues in the CDR3. The V and J ends lost 1 base and 1 base respectively, with 7 bases between them. The CDR3 DNA reads TGTGCCAGCAGCTTAGGGAAGCAGAACACTGAAGCTTTCTTT. Translated: CASSLGKQNTEAFF.

This CDR3 reads CASSSTLGAKGYTF. The DNA for the CDR3 is TGCGCCAGCAGCTCGACCCTGGGGGCGAAGGGCTACACCTTC. J is TRBJ1-2 and V is TRBV5-1; tentative D call: TRBD1 (6 bases). Trimming stripped 3 bases from V and 8 bases from J, with 17 bases between. The CDR3 length is 14 residues. Germline lookup yields CDR1 SGHRS and CDR2 YFSETQ.

The V call is TRBV6-5, the J call TRBJ2-2; D not resolved. V was clipped by 6 bases and J by 11 bases, with 19 bases between them. Germline V lookup: CDR1 MNHEY, CDR2 SVGAGI. The CDR3 length is 14 residues. In DNA, the CDR3 is TGTGCCAGCAGACTTACTCAGGCGGTAGGAGAGCTGTTTTTT. Its protein is CASRLTQAVGELFF.

V gene TRBV7-9 combines with J gene TRBJ1-2; D is undetermined. The germline V and J ends were trimmed by 2 bases and 11 bases, with 18 bases remaining between them. Per the germline V gene, CDR1 is SEHNR and CDR2 is FQNEAQ (reference sequence). The CDR3 length is 14 residues. Written as DNA, the CDR3 is TGTGCCAGCAGCTTATTGCCCCTCAGAACCGGGTACACCTTC. Translated, it gives CASSLLPLRTGYTF.

This clone occurred a few times. V gene TRBV6-2 or TRBV6-3 combines with J gene TRBJ2-4, with 13 bases identical to TRBD2. J gave up 2 bases and V 5 bases, and 3 bases lay outside the gene matches. The CDR3 is 16 amino acids. CDR1 is MNHEY, CDR2 SVGEGT, per germline. CDR3 bases: TGTGCCAGCAGTCCGACTAGCGGGGGGCCCAAAAACATTCAGTACTTC. Encoded protein: CASSPTSGGPKNIQYF.

J is TRBJ2-7 and V is TRBV27; 11 bases line up with TRBD2. The CDR3 consists of 14 residues. The ends lost 6 bases at V and 10 bases at J; junction bases unmatched: 11. CDR1 is MNHEY and CDR2 is SMNVEV in the germline V gene (reference sequence). The DNA for the CDR3 is TGTGCCAGCAGACCTTTACTAGCGGGGGTTCCCCAGTACTTC. As protein: CASRPLLAGVPQYF.

This chain joins TRBV7-8 and TRBJ1-5; no clear D. CDR1 is SGHVS, CDR2 FQNEAQ, per germline. Trimming shortened V by 3 bases and J by 9 bases, and 18 bases separated the two germline ends. This CDR3 region has 15 residues. The CDR3 DNA reads as TGTGCCAGCAGCTTCACCCGCGGGTTTAAGTGGCCCCAGCATTTT. Protein: CASSFTRGFKWPQHF.